Included here is one T cell receptor beta chain sequence, with context. Antigen: not known. Germline values: CDR1 MNHGY, CDR2 SAAAGT. The V and J ends lost 7 bases and 0 bases, in that order; junction bases with no gene match: 3. This CDR3 spans 13 amino acids. This sample stems from a study of cytomegalovirus exposure and HLA in healthy donors. Study summary: In a later analysis, the 90 to 150 validation repertoires were reported to have used the same platform as the approximately 620 first-cohort repertoires. Study results and limitations: In vitro data verified a few CMV-associated chains as specific for CMV antigens. Many donors shared some public TCRs, even though most TCR sequences were rare. First-cohort TCR clusters were later found to tend to co-occur in the approximately 110 validation repertoires.

The table came from immunoSEQ multiplex PCR; TCRdb's copy has only in-frame clones and leaves some out. The sample records some 130,000 clones, 94% being singletons. The rearrangement joins TRBV6-8 to TRBJ2-7, with TRBD2 identical over 7 bases. This TCR was recovered from a man between 18 and 35 years old in good health and CMV-seropositive. Sequenced sample: PBMCs. The CDR3 region has the DNA TGTGCCAGCACGGGGACTACCTCCTACGAGCAGTACTTC. Translation gives CASTGTTSYEQYF.